Presented here are 30 T cell receptor beta chains from one specimen sequenced in a study of CD8+ T cells in alopecia areata. cDNA serving as the sequencing template came from extracted, reverse transcribed RNA. Some clones are missing from TCRdb's copy, which holds only in-frame ones; the method was immunoSEQ multiplex PCR. The sample lists about 180,000 clones, 50% to 60% occurring once. The sequencing used CD4+ T cells sorted from blood, collected at week 0. The receptors here all came from a human donor with alopecia areata.

The chain couples TRBV5-1 to TRBJ2-7; 7 bases align to TRBD2. Germline trimming cut 6 bases from V and 2 bases from J; bases unmatched to any gene: 8. The CDR3 contains 14 residues. Germline V CDR1 and CDR2: SGHRS, YFSETQ. The CDR3 loop is CASTDGGGAYEQYF. The DNA of the CDR3 is TGCGCCAGCACCGACGGCGGGGGAGCCTACGAGCAGTACTTC.

In its sample, this clone was seen once. The chain carries TRBV5-6 and TRBJ2-5; no definite D call. The germline V gene has CDR1 SGHDT and CDR2 YYEEEE. Deletions cut 1 base from V and 5 bases from J, with 6 bases between. The length of the CDR3 is 12 residues. Written as DNA, the CDR3 is TGTGCCAGCAGCTTGTACGCGGAGACCCAGTACTTC. It encodes CASSLYAETQYF.

This chain joins TRBV29-1 and TRBJ2-2, with no clear D. The germline CDR1 and CDR2 sequences are SQVTM and ANQGSEA. The CDR3 loop spans 12 amino acids. V lost 1 base, J lost 6 bases, and 6 bases lay in between. The CDR3 loop is CSVEGGAGELFF. Written as DNA, the CDR3 is TGCAGCGTTGAAGGGGGTGCCGGGGAGCTGTTTTTT.

The chain links TRBV6-5 to TRBJ2-1; tentatively, D is TRBD2 (5 bases). The V end was cut by 5 bases, the J end by 2 bases, with 7 bases between. This CDR3 comprises 13 residues. CDR1 is MNHEY, CDR2 SVGAGI, per germline. CDR3 sequence (DNA): TGTGCCAGCAGTGGACTCCCCTACAATGAGCAGTTCTTC. As protein: CASSGLPYNEQFF.

The V call is TRBV5-4, the J call TRBJ2-6, with unresolved D. V was shortened by 4 bases and J by 4 bases, with 9 bases between the two germline ends. The length of the CDR3 is 14 residues. CDR1 SGHNT and CDR2 YYREEE come from the germline V gene (reference sequence). The CDR3 DNA sequence: TGTGCCAGCAGCCAACTCTCAGGGGCCAACGTCCTGACTTTC. Translation: CASSQLSGANVLTF. Full variable domain (outside the CDR3, taken from reference TRBV5-4 and TRBJ2-6): ETGVTQSPTHLIKTRGQQVTLRCSSQSGHNTVSWYQQALGQGPQFIFQYYREEENGRGNFPPRFSGLQFPNYSSELNVNALELDDSALYLCASSQLSGANVLTFGAGSRLTVL.

The J gene is TRBJ2-5, the V gene TRBV4-2, with D possibly being TRBD1 (7 bases). CDR1 LGHNA and CDR2 YNFKEQ come from the germline V gene. V was clipped by 2 bases and J by 5 bases, with 12 bases between them. This CDR3 spans 14 amino acids. CDR3 amino acids: CASSQLQGRETQYF. In nucleotides, the CDR3 is TGTGCCAGCAGCCAACTACAGGGGAGGGAGACCCAGTACTTC.

The rearrangement uses TRBV30 and TRBJ1-5; D unclear. Germline CDR1 reads GTSNPN; CDR2 reads SVGIG (reference sequence). V was cut by 0 bases and J by 3 bases, with 6 bases left in between. This CDR3 is built from 13 residues. DNA of the CDR3: TGTGCCTGGAGTGTTCAGCTCAATCAGCCCCAGCATTTT. This gives the protein CAWSVQLNQPQHF.

The chain uses TRBV30 and TRBJ1-1; the D is unclear. V dropped 3 bases and J dropped 7 bases, with 18 bases sitting between them. In germline, CDR1 is GTSNPN, CDR2 SVGIG (reference sequence). This CDR3 has 14 residues. The CDR3 coding sequence is TGTGCCTGGAGAGAGGACTCGTTGCGGGGTGAAGCTTTCTTT. This codes for CAWREDSLRGEAFF.

The gene calls are TRBV29-1 and TRBJ2-5, with TRBD2 matching 12 bases. V lost 6 bases to trimming and J lost 4 bases; unmatched junction nucleotides: 6. The CDR3 extends over 14 amino acids. Germline V CDR1 and CDR2: SQVTM, ANQGSEA. The chain's CDR3 is CSVASGGARETQYF. In DNA form, the CDR3 reads TGCAGCGTAGCTAGCGGGGGGGCCCGAGAGACCCAGTACTTC.

This clone came up a few times. In nucleotides, the CDR3 is TGCAGCGTACCAACGACAGAAATCCAAGAGACCCAGTACTTC. Translating it yields CSVPTTEIQETQYF. The rearrangement links TRBV29-1 to TRBJ2-5; the D gene is possibly TRBD1 (5 bases). The germline V gene encodes CDR1 SQVTM and CDR2 ANQGSEA. CDR3 length equals 14 residues. Trimming removed 6 bases from V and 1 base from J, with 15 bases in between. The entire variable domain, with the rest obtained from reference TRBV29-1 and TRBJ2-5, is as follows: SAVISQKPSRDICQRGTSLTIQCQVDSQVTMMFWYRQQPGQSLTLIATANQGSEATYESGFVIDKFPISRPNLTFSTLTVSNMSPEDSSIYLCSVPTTEIQETQYFGPGTRLLVL.

The chain carries TRBV30 and TRBJ1-4; D unclear. The CDR3 length is 12 residues. Trimming took 2 bases from V and 8 from J, leaving 9 bases between them. Germline CDR1 reads GTSNPN; CDR2 reads SVGIG (reference sequence). CDR3 coding DNA: TGTGCCTGGAGTCCCGCGGGGGAAAAACTGTTTTTT. Translated, it gives CAWSPAGEKLFF. Filled out from reference TRBV30 and TRBJ1-4, the complete variable domain reads SQTIHQWPATLVQPVGSPLSLECTVEGTSNPNLYWYRQAAGRGLQLLFYSVGIGQISSEVPQNLSASRPQDRQFILSSKKLLLSDSGFYLCAWSPAGEKLFFGSGTQLSVL.

As for this clone: In the same sample, other DNA sequences code for this CDR3. The rearrangement links TRBV9 to TRBJ2-7; maybe TRBD2 (6 bases). Trimming left V 0 bases short and J 0 bases short, with 10 bases between. CDR3 length: 15 amino acids. Germline values: CDR1 SGDLS, CDR2 YYNGEE. The CDR3 sequence: CASSVGGTISYEQYF. CDR3 nucleotide sequence: TGTGCCAGCAGCGTAGGCGGGACCATCTCCTACGAGCAGTACTTC.

This clone was counted between two and nine times. Other nucleotide sequences from this sample produce the same CDR3. The chain employs TRBV29-1 and TRBJ2-7; perhaps TRBD2 as D (5 bases). CDR1 and CDR2 (germline): SQVTM, ANQGSEA. Trimming removed 4 bases at V and 5 bases at J, with 9 bases between. The CDR3 has 11 residues. CDR3 amino acids: CSVVEVHEQYF. Written as DNA, the CDR3 is TGCAGCGTTGTGGAGGTCCACGAGCAGTACTTC.

This clone was counted a few times. The CDR3 region is CASSETTYEQYF. The CDR3 DNA follows: TGCGCCAGCAGCGAGACCACCTACGAGCAGTACTTC. This chain links TRBV5-1 with TRBJ2-7; D is undetermined. Germline-derived CDR1 and CDR2 are SGHRS and YFSETQ. CDR3 length: 12 residues. V lost 4 bases to trimming and J lost 2 bases, with 7 bases between them.

The rearrangement uses TRBV9 and TRBJ1-2; D is undetermined. Trimming took 3 bases from V and 5 from J, leaving 14 bases between them. The CDR3 totals 14 residues. CDR1 and CDR2 from the germline V gene are SGDLS and YYNGEE. The CDR3 reads CASSGHGGSYGYTF. The CDR3 DNA sequence: TGTGCCAGCAGCGGACACGGCGGAAGTTATGGCTACACCTTC.

The chain has TRBV2 and TRBJ1-2; no clear D. The germline V and J ends were trimmed by 1 base and 8 bases, with 14 bases remaining between them. The CDR3 consists of 14 residues. Germline CDR1 and CDR2: SNHLY and FYNNEI. The CDR3 bases are TGTGCCAGCAGTGAAGTGTTGAAGGGCGGGGGCTACACCTTC. Translated: CASSEVLKGGGYTF. Filled out from reference TRBV2 and TRBJ1-2, the complete variable domain reads EPEVTQTPSHQVTQMGQEVILRCVPISNHLYFYWYRQILGQKVEFLVSFYNNEISEKSEIFDDQFSVERPDGSNFTLKIRSTKLEDSAMYFCASSEVLKGGGYTFGSGTRLTVV.

The chain employs TRBV7-8 and TRBJ2-7; perhaps TRBD2 as D (6 bases). Germline V lookup: CDR1 SGHVS, CDR2 FQNEAQ. V was clipped by 0 bases and J by 4 bases, with 7 bases between them. This CDR3 is built from 13 residues. The CDR3 spells CASSLARGYEQYF. Written as DNA, the CDR3 is TGTGCCAGCAGCTTAGCACGGGGGTACGAGCAGTACTTC.

This clone was recorded a few times. V gene TRBV29-1 combines with J gene TRBJ2-5, with no clear D. CDR1 is SQVTM and CDR2 is ANQGSEA in the germline V gene. V was shortened by 4 bases and J by 5 bases, with 14 bases between the two germline ends. This CDR3 has 13 residues. CDR3 nucleotide sequence: TGCAGCGTTGTTGTGGGTTTCGGGGAGACCCAGTACTTC. This codes for CSVVVGFGETQYF.

As to this clone: The sample has other DNA sequences that encode this CDR3 too. This rearrangement joins TRBV5-4 to TRBJ2-5, with D uncertain. Trimming took 2 bases from V and 4 from J, leaving 3 bases between them. In germline, CDR1 is SGHNT, CDR2 YYREEE (reference sequence). There are 11 residues in the CDR3. CDR3 bases: TGTGCCAGCAGCTTAAGAGAGACCCAGTACTTC. As protein: CASSLRETQYF.

The chain has TRBV18 and TRBJ2-7, with D unresolved. The V gene lost 5 bases and the J gene lost 2 bases, with 19 bases spanning the gap. Germline CDR1 is KGHSH and CDR2 is LQKENI. The CDR3 extends over 16 amino acids. CDR3 region: CASSARPWVRPYEQYF. DNA of the CDR3: TGTGCCAGCTCAGCCCGACCTTGGGTCCGACCCTACGAGCAGTACTTC.

The chain joins TRBV7-2 to TRBJ2-1; D might be TRBD2 (6 bases). The germline V gene has CDR1 SGHTA and CDR2 FQGNSA. V was shortened by 5 bases and J by 7 bases, with 9 bases between the two germline ends. This CDR3 is built from 12 residues. This chain's CDR3 is CASSRRVNEQFF. CDR3 nucleotides: TGTGCCAGCAGCCGGAGGGTGAATGAGCAGTTCTTC.

The chain joins TRBV10-3 to TRBJ1-3, with a weak D call TRBD1 (6 bases). V lost 6 bases and J 1 base, leaving 13 bases between the germline ends. CDR3 length equals 15 residues. Germline assignment: CDR1 ENHRY and CDR2 SYGVKD. This CDR3 is CAISTTGISGNTIYF. In DNA, the CDR3 is TGTGCCATCAGCACTACAGGGATTTCTGGAAACACCATATATTTT.

The CDR3 nucleotides read TGCAGCGTTGAGGGCTTAGGCAGCACCGGGGAGCTGTTTTTT. Translating it yields CSVEGLGSTGELFF. The genes are TRBV29-1 and TRBJ2-2, with D hard to call. This CDR3 has 14 amino acids. Germline CDR1 is SQVTM and CDR2 is ANQGSEA. Trimming shortened V by 3 bases and J by 4 bases, and 12 bases separated the two germline ends.

The chain couples TRBV4-1 to TRBJ1-2, with D perhaps TRBD1 (5 bases). Trimming removed 4 bases at V and 4 bases at J, with 10 bases between. Germline CDR1 MGHRA, CDR2 YSYEKL. The CDR3 length is 13 residues. CDR3 bases: TGCGCCAGCAGCCCCTCGGGGGTCTATGGCTACACCTTC. Amino acid sequence: CASSPSGVYGYTF.

The rearrangement joins TRBV18 to TRBJ2-6; D is possibly TRBD2 (6 bases). The V gene lost 10 bases and the J gene lost 1 base, with 11 bases spanning the gap. The CDR3 totals 14 residues. Germline assignment: CDR1 KGHSH and CDR2 LQKENI. The CDR3 here is CATASGSGANVLTF. The CDR3, as DNA: TGTGCCACCGCCAGCGGGTCTGGGGCCAACGTCCTGACTTTC. Variable domain in full (rest from reference TRBV18 and TRBJ2-6): NAGVMQNPRHLVRRRGQEARLRCSPMKGHSHVYWYRQLPEEGLKFMVYLQKENIIDESGMPKERFSAEFPKEGPSILRIQQVVRGDSAAYFCATASGSGANVLTFGAGSRLTVL.

The chain links TRBV10-3 to TRBJ1-2, with D perhaps matching TRBD1 (5 bases). V was shortened by 7 bases and J by 4 bases, with 16 bases between the two germline ends. CDR3 size: 14 residues. Germline V gene lookup returns CDR1 ENHRY and CDR2 SYGVKD. In nucleotides, the CDR3 is TGTGCCATCAATACAGGATCAGCCTCCTATGGCTACACCTTC. Amino acid sequence: CAINTGSASYGYTF.

In this sample, this clone turned up a few times. This CDR3 reads CASSQVLGGQYF. CDR3 sequence (DNA): TGTGCCAGCAGCCAGGTTTTAGGCGGGCAGTACTTC. The rearrangement joins TRBV14 to TRBJ2-7; no clear D. The CDR3 consists of 12 residues. Germline lookup yields CDR1 SGHDN and CDR2 FVKESK. V was trimmed by 3 bases and J by 9 bases, leaving 12 bases between them.

The chain combines TRBV5-1 with TRBJ2-5; no clear D. With 2 bases removed from V and 2 bases from J, the gap between germline ends came to 10 bases. Germline-derived CDR1 and CDR2 are SGHRS and YFSETQ. This CDR3 region has 14 residues. CDR3: CASSFLTIQETQYF. CDR3 sequence (DNA): TGCGCCAGCAGCTTTTTAACGATTCAAGAGACCCAGTACTTC.

This clone was observed a single time. The V call is TRBV5-1, the J call TRBJ2-5; D is unclear. V gave up 1 base and J gave up 3 bases, with 13 bases separating them. This CDR3 is 15 amino acids long. The germline gives CDR1 SGHRS, CDR2 YFSETQ. CDR3 in amino acids: CASSLRHLAEETQYF. The CDR3 DNA follows: TGCGCCAGCAGCTTGCGACATCTGGCCGAAGAGACCCAGTACTTC. The full variable domain, its missing parts supplied by reference TRBV5-1 and TRBJ2-5, is KAGVTQTPRYLIKTRGQQVTLSCSPISGHRSVSWYQQTPGQGLQFLFEYFSETQRNKGNFPGRFSGRQFSNSRSEMNVSTLELGDSALYLCASSLRHLAEETQYFGPGTRLLVL.

J is TRBJ2-2 and V is TRBV29-1, with unresolved D. Per germline, CDR1 SQVTM and CDR2 ANQGSEA. Trimming left V 1 base short and J 0 bases short, with 6 bases between. This CDR3 has 14 residues. The CDR3 nucleotides are TGCAGCGTTGAAGGTTCGTCGAACACCGGGGAGCTGTTTTTT. Translating it yields CSVEGSSNTGELFF.